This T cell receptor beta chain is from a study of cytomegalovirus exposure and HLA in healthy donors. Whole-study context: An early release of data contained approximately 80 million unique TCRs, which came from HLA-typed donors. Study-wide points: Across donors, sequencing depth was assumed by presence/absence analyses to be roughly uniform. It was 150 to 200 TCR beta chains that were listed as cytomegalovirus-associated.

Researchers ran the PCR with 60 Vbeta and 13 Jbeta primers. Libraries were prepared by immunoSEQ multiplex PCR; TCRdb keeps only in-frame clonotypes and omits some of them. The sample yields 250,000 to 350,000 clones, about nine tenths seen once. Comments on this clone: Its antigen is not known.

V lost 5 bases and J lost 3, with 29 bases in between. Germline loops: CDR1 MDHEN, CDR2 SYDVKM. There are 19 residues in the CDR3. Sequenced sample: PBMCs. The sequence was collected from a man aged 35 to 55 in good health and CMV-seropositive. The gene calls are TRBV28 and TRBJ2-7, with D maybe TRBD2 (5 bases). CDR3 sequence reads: CASSTPVSYRGQRSYEQYF. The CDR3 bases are TGTGCCAGCAGTACCCCGGTTTCTTACCGGGGTCAGAGGAGCTACGAGCAGTACTTC.